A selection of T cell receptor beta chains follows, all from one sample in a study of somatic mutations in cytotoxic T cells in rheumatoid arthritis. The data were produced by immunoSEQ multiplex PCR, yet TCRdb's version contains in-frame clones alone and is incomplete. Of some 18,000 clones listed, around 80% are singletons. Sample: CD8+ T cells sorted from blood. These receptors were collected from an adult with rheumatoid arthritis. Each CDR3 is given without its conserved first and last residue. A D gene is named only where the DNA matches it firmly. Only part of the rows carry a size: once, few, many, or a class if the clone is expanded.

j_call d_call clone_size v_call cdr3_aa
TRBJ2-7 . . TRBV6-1 ASSIGSPYEQY
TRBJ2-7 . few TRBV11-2 ASSSGGPGYEQY
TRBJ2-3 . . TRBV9 ASSVDQPDTQY
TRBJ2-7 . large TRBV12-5 ASGWSYEQY
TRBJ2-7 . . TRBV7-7 ASSFDSSYEQY
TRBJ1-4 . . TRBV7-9 ASSSALGEKLF
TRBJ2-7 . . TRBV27 ASSSFRAGQGDYEQY
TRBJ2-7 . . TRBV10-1 ASSGDSYEQY
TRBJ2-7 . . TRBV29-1 SATAEGEQY
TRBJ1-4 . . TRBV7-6 ASSQGLGSNEKLF
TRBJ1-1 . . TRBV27 ASSPDPQGDTEAF
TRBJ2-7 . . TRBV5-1 ASSFSSYEQY
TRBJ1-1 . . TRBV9 ASSAGRNTEAF
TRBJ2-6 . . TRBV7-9 ASSLRRGRFSGANVLT
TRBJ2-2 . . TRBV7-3 ASSLTRGHETGELF
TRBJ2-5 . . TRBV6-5 ASSYGETVRAETQY
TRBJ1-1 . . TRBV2 ASSEGSYTEAF
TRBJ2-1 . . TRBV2 ASSRGLDEQF
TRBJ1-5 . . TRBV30 AWSYQPSWPQH
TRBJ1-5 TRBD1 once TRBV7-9 ASSPRGRTGNQPQH
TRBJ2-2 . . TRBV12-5 ASATRGGVAAGELF
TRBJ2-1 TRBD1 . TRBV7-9 ASSLVDRGDRGVEQF
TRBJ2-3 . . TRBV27 ASSPTRGDTQY
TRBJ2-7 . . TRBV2 ASGDLAISSYEQY
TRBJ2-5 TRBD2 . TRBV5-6 ASSLPSGGGETQY
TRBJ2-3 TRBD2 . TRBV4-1 ASSHPTSGHTDTQY
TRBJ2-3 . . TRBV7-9 ASSIGQSTDTQY
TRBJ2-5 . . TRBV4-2 ASSPPAETQY
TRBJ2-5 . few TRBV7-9 ASSNRVARETQY
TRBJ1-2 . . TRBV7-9 ASSGDYGYT
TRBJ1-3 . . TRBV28 ASSLWAEDAGNTIY
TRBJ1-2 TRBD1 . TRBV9 ASRGQSYT
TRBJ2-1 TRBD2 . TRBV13 ASSLTSGGEGQQF
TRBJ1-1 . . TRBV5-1 ASSIGPNTEAF
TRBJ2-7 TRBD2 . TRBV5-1 ASRAVGGGAQYEQY